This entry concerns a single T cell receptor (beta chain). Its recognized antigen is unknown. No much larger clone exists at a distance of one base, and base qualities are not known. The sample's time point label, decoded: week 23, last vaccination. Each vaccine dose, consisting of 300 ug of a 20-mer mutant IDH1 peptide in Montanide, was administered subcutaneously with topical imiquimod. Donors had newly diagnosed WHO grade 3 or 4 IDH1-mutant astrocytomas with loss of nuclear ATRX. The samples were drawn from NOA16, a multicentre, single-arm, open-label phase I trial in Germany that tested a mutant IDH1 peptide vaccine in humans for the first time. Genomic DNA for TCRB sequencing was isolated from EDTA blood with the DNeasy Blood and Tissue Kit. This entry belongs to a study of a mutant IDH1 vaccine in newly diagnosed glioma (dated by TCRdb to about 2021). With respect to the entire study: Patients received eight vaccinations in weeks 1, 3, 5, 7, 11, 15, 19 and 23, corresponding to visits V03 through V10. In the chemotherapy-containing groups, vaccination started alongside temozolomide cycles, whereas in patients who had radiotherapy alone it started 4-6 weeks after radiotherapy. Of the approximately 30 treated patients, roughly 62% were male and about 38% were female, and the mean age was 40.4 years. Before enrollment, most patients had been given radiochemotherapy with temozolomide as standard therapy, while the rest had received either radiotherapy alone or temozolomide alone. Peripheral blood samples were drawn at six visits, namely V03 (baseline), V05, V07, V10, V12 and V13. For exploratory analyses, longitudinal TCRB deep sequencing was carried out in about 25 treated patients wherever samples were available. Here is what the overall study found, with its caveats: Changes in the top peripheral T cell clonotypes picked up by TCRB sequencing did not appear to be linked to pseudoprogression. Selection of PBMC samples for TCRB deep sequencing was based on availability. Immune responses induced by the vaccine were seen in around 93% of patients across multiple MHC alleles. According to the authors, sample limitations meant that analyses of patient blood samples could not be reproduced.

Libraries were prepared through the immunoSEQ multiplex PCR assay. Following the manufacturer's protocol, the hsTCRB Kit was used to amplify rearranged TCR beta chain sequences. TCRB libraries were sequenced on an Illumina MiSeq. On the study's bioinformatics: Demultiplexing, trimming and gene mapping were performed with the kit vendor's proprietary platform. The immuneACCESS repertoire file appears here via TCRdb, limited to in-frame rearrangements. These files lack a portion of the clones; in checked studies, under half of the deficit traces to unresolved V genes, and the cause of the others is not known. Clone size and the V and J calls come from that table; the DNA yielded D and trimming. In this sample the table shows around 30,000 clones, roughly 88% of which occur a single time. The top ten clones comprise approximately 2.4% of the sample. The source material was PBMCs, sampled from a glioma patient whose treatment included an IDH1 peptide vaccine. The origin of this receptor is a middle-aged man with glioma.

Read as DNA, the sequence is TGTGCCAGCAGCTTCAGGACAGGCACAGAGACCCAGTACTTC. This gives the protein CASSFRTGTETQYF. The chain joins TRBV5-4 to TRBJ2-5, and TRBD1 matches 7 of the central bases. V is cut back by 2 bases and J by 4 bases, with 5 bases in the junction unmatched. From the germline V gene (reference sequence), CDR1 is SGHNT and CDR2 is YYREEE. Including the terminal cysteine and phenylalanine, the CDR3 comprises 14 residues. The CDR3 DNA has 42 bases and is translated from base 1.